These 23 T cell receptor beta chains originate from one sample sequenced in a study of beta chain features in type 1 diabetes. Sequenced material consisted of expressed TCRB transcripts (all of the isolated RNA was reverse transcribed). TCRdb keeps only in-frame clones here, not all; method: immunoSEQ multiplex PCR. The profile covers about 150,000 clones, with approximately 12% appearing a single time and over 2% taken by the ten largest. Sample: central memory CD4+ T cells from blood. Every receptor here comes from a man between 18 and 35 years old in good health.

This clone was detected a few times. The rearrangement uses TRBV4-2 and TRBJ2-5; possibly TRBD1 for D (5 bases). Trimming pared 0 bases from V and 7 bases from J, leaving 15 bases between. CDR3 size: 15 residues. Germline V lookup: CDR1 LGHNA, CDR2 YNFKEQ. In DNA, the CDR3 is TGTGCCAGCAGCCAAGAGATCGGCAGGGCCGGGACCCAGTACTTC. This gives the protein CASSQEIGRAGTQYF.

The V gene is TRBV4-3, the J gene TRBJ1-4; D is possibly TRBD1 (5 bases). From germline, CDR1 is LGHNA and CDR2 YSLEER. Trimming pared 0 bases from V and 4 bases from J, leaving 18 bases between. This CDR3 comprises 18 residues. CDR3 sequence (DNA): TGCGCCAGCAGCCAAGATAGGCCGGGGGGACGGAGTAATGAAAAACTGTTTTTT. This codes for CASSQDRPGGRSNEKLFF.

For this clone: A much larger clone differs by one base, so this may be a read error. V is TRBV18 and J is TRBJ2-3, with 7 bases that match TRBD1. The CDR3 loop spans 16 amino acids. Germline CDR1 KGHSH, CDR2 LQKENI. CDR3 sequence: CARSSRGLQSADTQYF. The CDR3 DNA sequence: TGTGCCCGCTCGTCTAGGGGGCTGCAATCAGCAGATACGCAGTATTTT.

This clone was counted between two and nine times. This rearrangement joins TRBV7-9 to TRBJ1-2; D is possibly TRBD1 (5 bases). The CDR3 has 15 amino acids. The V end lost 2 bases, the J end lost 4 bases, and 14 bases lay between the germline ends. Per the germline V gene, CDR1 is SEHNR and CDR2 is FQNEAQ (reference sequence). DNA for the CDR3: TGTGCCAGCAGCTTAAGTGACAGTCGTCCCTATGGCTACACCTTC. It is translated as CASSLSDSRPYGYTF.

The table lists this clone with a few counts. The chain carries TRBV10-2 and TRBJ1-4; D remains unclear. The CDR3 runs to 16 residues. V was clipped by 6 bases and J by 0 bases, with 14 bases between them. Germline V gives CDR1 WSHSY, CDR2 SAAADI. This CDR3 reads CASSENLVATNEKLFF. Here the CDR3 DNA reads TGCGCCAGCAGCGAAAACCTCGTTGCAACTAATGAAAAACTGTTTTTT.

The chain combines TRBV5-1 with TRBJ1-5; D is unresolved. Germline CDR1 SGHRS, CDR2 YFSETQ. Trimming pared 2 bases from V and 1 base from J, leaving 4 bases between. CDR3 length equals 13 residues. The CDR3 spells CASSFGSNQPQHF. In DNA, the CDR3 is TGCGCCAGCAGCTTTGGGAGCAATCAGCCCCAGCATTTT.

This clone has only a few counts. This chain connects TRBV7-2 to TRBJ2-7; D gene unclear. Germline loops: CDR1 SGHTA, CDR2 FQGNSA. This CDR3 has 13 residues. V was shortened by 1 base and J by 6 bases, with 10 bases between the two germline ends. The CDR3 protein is CASSLGRVREQYF. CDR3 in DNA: TGTGCCAGCAGCTTAGGGCGAGTGCGCGAGCAGTACTTC.

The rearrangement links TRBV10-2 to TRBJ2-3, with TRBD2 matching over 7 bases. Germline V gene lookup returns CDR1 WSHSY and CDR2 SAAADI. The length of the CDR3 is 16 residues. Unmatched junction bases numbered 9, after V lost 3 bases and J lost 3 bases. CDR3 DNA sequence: TGCGCCAGCAGTGAAGTCGGACTAGGTTTGACAGATACGCAGTATTTT. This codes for CASSEVGLGLTDTQYF.

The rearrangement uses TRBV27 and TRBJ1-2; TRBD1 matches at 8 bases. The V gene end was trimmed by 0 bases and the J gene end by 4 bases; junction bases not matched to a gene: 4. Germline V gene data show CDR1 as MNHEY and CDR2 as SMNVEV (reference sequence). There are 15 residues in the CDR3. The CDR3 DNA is TGTGCCAGCAGTTTATCTCCAGGGGGCGGCTATGGCTACACCTTC. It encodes CASSLSPGGGYGYTF.

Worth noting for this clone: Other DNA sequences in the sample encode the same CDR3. The CDR3 nucleotides read TGTGCCAGCAGCTTAGACACAGATACGCAGTATTTT. Translating gives CASSLDTDTQYF. This chain uses TRBV7-2 with TRBJ2-3; D is ambiguous. The CDR3 contains 12 residues. Germline V gene data show CDR1 as SGHTA and CDR2 as FQGNSA. Trimming took off 1 base at V and 2 bases at J, with 1 base between the two ends.

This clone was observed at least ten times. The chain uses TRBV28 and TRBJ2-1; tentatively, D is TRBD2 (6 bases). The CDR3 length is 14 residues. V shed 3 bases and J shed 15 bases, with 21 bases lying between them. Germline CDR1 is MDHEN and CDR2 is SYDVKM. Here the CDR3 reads CASSLGQGNSGRFF. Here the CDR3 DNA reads TGTGCCAGCAGTTTGGGGCAGGGCAATAGCGGTCGGTTCTTC.

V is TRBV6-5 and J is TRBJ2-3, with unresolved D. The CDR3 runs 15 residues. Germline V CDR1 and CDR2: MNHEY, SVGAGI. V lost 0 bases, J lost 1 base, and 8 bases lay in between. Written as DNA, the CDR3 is TGTGCCAGCAGTTACTCAGGCCCGCGCACAGATACGCAGTATTTT. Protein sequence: CASSYSGPRTDTQYF.

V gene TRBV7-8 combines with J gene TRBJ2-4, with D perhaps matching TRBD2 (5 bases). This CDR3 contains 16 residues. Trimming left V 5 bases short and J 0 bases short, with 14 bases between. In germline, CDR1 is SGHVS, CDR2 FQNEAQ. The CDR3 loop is CASSLDYFLAKNIQYF. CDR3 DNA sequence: TGTGCCAGCAGCCTCGACTACTTCTTAGCCAAAAACATTCAGTACTTC.

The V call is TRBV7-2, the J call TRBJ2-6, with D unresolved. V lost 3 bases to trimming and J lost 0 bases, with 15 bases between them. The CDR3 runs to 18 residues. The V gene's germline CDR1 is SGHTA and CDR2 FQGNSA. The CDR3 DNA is TGTGCCAGCAGCTTCTCACTCAAACTGCTCTCTGGGGCCAACGTCCTGACTTTC. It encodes CASSFSLKLLSGANVLTF.

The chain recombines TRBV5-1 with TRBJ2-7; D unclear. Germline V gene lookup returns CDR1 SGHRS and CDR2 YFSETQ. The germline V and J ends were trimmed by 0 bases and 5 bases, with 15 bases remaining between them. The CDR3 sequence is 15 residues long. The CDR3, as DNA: TGCGCCAGCAGCTTGGCCGACCGCCTTGGGGACGAGCAGTACTTC. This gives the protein CASSLADRLGDEQYF.

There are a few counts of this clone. CDR3 nucleotides: TGTGCCAGCAGCCCGAGGGGTAGCGGGACTGATGAGCAGTTCTTC. It yields the protein CASSPRGSGTDEQFF. The J gene is TRBJ2-1, the V gene TRBV7-2, with 8 bases that match TRBD2. This CDR3 has 15 amino acids. Germline trimming cut 5 bases from V and 8 bases from J; bases unmatched to any gene: 11. Germline assignment: CDR1 SGHTA and CDR2 FQGNSA.

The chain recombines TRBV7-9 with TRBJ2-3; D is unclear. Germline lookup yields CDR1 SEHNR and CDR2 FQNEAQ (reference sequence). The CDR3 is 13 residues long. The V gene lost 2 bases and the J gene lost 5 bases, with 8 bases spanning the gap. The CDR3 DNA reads TGTGCCAGCAGCTTATATTCCGGAGATACGCAGTATTTT. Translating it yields CASSLYSGDTQYF.

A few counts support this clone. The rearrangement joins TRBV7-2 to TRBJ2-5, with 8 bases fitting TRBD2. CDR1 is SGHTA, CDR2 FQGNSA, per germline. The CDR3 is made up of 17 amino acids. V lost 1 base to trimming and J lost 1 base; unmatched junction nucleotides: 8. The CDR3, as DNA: TGTGCCAGCAGCTTAGTCCGGGGTAGCGGGATCCAAGAGACCCAGTACTTC. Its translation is CASSLVRGSGIQETQYF.

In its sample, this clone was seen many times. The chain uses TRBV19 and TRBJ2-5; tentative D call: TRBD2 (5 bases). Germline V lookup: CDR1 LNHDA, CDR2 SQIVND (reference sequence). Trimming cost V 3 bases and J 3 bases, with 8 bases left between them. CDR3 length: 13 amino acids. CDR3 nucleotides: TGTGCCAGTAGTATCGGGAATAAAGAGACCCAGTACTTC. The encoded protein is CASSIGNKETQYF. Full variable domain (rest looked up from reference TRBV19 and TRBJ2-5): DGGITQSPKYLFRKEGQNVTLSCEQNLNHDAMYWYRQDPGQGLRLIYYSQIVNDFQKGDIAEGYSVSREKKESFPLTVTSAQKNPTAFYLCASSIGNKETQYFGPGTRLLVL.

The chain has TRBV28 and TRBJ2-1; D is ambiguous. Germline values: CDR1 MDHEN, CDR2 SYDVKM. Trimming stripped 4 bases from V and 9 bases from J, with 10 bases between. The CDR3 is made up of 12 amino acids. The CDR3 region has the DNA TGTGCCAGCAGTTCGACGACTTCTGAGCAGTTCTTC. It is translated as CASSSTTSEQFF.

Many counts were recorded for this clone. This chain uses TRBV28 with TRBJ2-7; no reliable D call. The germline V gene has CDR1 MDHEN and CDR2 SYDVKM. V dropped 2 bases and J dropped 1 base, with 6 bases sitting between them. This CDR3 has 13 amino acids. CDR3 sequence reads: CASSLQVSYEQYF. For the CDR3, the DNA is TGTGCCAGCAGTTTACAGGTATCCTACGAGCAGTACTTC. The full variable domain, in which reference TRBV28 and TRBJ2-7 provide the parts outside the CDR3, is DVKVTQSSRYLVKRTGEKVFLECVQDMDHENMFWYRQDPGLGLRLIYFSYDVKMKEKGDIPEGYSVSREKKERFSLILESASTNQTSMYLCASSLQVSYEQYFGPGTRLTVT.

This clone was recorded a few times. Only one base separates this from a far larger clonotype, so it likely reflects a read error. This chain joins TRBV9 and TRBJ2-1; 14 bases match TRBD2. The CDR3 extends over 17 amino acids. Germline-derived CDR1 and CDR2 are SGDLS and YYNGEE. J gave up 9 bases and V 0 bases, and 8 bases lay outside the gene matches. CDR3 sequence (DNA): TGTGCCAGCAGCGTAGGATCCGGGACTAGCGGGGGTGGTGAGCAGTTCTTC. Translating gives CASSVGSGTSGGGEQFF.

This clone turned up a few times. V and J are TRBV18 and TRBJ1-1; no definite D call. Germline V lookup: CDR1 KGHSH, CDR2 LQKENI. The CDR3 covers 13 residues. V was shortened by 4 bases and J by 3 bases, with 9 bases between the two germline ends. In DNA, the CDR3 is TGTGCCAGCTCACTGACCCGGGACACTGAAGCTTTCTTT. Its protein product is CASSLTRDTEAFF.